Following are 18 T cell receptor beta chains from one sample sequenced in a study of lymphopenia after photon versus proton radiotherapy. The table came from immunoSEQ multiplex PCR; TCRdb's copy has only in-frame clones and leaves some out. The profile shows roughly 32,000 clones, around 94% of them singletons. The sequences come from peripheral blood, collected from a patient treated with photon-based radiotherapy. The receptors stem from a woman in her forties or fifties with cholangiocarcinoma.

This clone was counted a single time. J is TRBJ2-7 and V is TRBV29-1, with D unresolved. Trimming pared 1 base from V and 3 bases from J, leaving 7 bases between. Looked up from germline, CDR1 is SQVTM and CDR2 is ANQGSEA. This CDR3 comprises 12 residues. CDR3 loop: CSVEAVNYEQYF. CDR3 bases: TGCAGCGTTGAAGCAGTGAACTACGAGCAGTACTTC.

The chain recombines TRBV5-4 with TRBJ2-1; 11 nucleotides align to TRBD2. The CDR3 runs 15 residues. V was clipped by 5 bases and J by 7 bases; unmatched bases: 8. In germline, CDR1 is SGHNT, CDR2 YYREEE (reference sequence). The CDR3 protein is CASRPSGGTYNEQFF. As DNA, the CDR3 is TGTGCCAGCAGACCTAGCGGGGGGACGTATAATGAGCAGTTCTTC.

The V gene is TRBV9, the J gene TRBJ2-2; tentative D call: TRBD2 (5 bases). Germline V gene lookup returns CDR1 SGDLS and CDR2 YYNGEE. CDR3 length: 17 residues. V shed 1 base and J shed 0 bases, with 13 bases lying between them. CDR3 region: CASSVSASFSNTGELFF. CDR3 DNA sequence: TGTGCCAGCAGCGTATCGGCTAGCTTTTCGAACACCGGGGAGCTGTTTTTT.

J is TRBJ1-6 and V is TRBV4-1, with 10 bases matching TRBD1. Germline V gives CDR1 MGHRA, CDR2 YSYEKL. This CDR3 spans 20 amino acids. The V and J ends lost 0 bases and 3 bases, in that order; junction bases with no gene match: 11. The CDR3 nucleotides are TGCGCCAGCAGCCAAGATCCCCCGGGACAGGGGAGATACTATAATTCACCCCTCCACTTT. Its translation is CASSQDPPGQGRYYNSPLHF.

The DNA for the CDR3 is TGCGCCAGCAGCTTGGGGCAGATCTACACCTTC. Its protein is CASSLGQIYTF. The rearrangement links TRBV5-1 to TRBJ1-2, with D hard to call. Trimming stripped 0 bases from V and 10 bases from J, with 7 bases between. Germline CDR1 SGHRS, CDR2 YFSETQ. The CDR3 runs to 11 residues.

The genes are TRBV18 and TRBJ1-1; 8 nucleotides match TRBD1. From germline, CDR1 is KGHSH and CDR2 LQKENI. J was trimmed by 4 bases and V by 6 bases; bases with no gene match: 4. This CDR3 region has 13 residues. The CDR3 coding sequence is TGTGCCAGCTCGCAGGGGGCTGGCACTGAAGCTTTCTTT. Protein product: CASSQGAGTEAFF.

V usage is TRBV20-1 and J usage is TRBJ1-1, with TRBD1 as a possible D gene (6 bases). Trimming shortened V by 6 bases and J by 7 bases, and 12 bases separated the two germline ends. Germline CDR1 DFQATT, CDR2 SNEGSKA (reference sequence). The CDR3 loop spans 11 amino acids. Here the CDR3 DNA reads TGCAGTGCCCGCCGAGGGGGTGAAGCTTTCTTT. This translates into CSARRGGEAFF.

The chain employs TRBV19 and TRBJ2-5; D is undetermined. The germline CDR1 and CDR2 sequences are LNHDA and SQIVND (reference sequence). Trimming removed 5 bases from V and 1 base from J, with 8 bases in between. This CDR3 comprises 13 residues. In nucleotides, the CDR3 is TGTGCCAGTAGTGCCCTAGTCCAAGAGACCCAGTACTTC. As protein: CASSALVQETQYF.

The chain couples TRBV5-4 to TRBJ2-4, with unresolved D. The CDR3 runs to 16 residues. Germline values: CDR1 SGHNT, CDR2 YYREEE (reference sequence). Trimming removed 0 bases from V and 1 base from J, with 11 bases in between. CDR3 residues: CASSLASSSAKNIQYF. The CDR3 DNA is TGTGCCAGCAGCTTGGCGTCGAGCAGCGCCAAAAACATTCAGTACTTC. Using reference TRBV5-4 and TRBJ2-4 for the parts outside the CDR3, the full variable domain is ETGVTQSPTHLIKTRGQQVTLRCSSQSGHNTVSWYQQALGQGPQFIFQYYREEENGRGNFPPRFSGLQFPNYSSELNVNALELDDSALYLCASSLASSSAKNIQYFGAGTRLSVL.

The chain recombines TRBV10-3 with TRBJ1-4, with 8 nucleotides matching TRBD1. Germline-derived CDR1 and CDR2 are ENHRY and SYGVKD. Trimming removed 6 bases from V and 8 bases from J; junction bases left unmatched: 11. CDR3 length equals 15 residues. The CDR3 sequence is CAISPTGERGEKLFF. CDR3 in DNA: TGTGCCATCAGCCCGACAGGGGAACGGGGGGAAAAACTGTTTTTT.

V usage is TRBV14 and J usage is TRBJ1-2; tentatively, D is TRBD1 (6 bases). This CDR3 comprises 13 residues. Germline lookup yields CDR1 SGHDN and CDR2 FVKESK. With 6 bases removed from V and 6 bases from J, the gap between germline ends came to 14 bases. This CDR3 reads CASRLTGKDGYTF. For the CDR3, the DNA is TGTGCCAGCAGACTAACAGGGAAGGATGGCTACACCTTC.

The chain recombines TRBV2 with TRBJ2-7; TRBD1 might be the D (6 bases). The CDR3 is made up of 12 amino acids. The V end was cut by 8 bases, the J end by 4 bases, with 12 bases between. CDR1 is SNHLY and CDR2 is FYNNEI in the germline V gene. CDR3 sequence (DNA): TGTGCCAGCGAGAGCAGGGGTTACGAGCAGTACTTC. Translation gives CASESRGYEQYF.

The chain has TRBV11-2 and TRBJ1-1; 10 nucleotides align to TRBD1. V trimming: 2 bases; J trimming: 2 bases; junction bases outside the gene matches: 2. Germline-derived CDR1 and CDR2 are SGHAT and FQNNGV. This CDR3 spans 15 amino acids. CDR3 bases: TGTGCCAGCAGCTTAAGGGACAGGGGTAACACTGAAGCTTTCTTT. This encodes CASSLRDRGNTEAFF.

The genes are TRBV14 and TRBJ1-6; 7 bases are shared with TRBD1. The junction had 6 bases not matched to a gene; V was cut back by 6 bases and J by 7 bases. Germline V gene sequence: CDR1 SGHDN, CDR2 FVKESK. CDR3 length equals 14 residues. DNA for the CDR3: TGTGCCAGCAGACAGGGGATGGGAAATTCACCCCTCCACTTT. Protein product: CASRQGMGNSPLHF.

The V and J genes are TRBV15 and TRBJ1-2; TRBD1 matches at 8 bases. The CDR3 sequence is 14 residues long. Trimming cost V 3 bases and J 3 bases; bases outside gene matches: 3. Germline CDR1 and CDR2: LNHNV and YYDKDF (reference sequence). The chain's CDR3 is CATSSETGDYGYTF. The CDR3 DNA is TGTGCCACCAGCAGCGAGACAGGGGACTATGGCTACACCTTC.

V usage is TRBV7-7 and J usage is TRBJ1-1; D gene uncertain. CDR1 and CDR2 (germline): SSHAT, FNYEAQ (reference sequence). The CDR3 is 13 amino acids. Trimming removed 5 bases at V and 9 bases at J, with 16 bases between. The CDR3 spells CASSPAPGNKAFF. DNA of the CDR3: TGTGCCAGCAGCCCAGCCCCGGGTAATAAAGCTTTCTTT.

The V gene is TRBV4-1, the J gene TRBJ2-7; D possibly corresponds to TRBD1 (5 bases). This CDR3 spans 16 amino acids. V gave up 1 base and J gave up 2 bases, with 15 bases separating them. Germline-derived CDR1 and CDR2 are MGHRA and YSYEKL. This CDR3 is CASSQVSGINTYEQYF. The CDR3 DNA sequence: TGCGCCAGCAGCCAAGTCTCAGGGATAAATACCTACGAGCAGTACTTC.

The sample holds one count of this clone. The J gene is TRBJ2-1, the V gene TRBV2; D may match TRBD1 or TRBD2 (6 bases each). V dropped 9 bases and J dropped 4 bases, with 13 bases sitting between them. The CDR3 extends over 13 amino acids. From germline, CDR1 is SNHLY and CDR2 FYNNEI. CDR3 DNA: TGTGCCAGTCGAAAGGGGGGTTACAATGAGCAGTTCTTC. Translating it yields CASRKGGYNEQFF.